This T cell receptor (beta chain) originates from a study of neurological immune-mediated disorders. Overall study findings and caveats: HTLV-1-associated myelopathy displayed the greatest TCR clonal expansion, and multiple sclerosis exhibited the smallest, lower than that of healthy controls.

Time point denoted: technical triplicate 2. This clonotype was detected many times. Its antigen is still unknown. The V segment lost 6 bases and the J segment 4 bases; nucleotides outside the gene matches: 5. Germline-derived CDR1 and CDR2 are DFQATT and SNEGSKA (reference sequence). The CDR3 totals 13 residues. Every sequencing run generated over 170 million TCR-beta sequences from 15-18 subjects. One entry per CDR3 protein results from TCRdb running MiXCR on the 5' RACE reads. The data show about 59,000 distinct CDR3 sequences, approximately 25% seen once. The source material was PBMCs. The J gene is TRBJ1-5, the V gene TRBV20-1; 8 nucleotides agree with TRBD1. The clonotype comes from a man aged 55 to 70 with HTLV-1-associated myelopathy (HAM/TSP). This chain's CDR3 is CSARGQVNQPQHF. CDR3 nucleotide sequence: TGCAGTGCCAGGGGACAGGTAAATCAGCCCCAGCATTTT.